Listed below are T cell receptor beta chains from one sample, sequenced in a study of PD-1 blockade in classical Hodgkin lymphoma. Assay: immunoSEQ multiplex PCR; the TCRdb copy retains only in-frame clones and omits some. The sample consists of under 65,000 clones, approximately 90% of them appearing once. The sequences come from peripheral blood mononuclear cells (PBMCs), collected at baseline. The origin of the receptors is a human donor with classical Hodgkin lymphoma. Each CDR3 is given with its conserved first and last residue.

CDR3aa: CAWNLWATGRDEKLFF
v_gene: TRBV30

CDR3aa: CAWSGDRVYNEQFF
v_gene: TRBV30

CDR3aa: CASSPTAGGNQPQHF
v_gene: TRBV4-1

CDR3aa: CASSLDRLGYEQYF
v_gene: TRBV6-5

CDR3aa: CARLECSPLHF
v_gene: TRBV5-4

CDR3aa: CASSLAGRDYGYTF
v_gene: TRBV27

CDR3aa: CATSGEAAYEQYF
v_gene: TRBV15

CDR3aa: CASHLVMNTEAFF
v_gene: TRBV2

CDR3aa: CASSQVGNTGELFF
v_gene: TRBV14

CDR3aa: CASSQGQKDTDTQYF
v_gene: TRBV4-1

CDR3aa: CASSQVWGTEAFF
v_gene: TRBV14

CDR3aa: CASSYGSGRAFF
v_gene: TRBV11-3

CDR3aa: CASSSTGNGELFF
v_gene: TRBV6-5

CDR3aa: CASSIRVGGYTF
v_gene: TRBV19

CDR3aa: CASSEDRVYYGYTF
v_gene: TRBV6-1

CDR3aa: CASSGGLPPGTQYF
v_gene: TRBV9

CDR3aa: CASSANPGSDQPQHF
v_gene: TRBV5-1

CDR3aa: CASSLVRAIYNEQFF
v_gene: TRBV7-2

CDR3aa: CSASDASKAFF
v_gene: TRBV20-1

CDR3aa: CASGAFQSMNEQYF
v_gene: TRBV4-1

CDR3aa: CASSLARDRGTEQYF
v_gene: TRBV11-1

CDR3aa: CASSLGRAGTNEKLFF
v_gene: TRBV7-9

CDR3aa: CASLGEGTEAFF
v_gene: TRBV27

CDR3aa: CAILDAYEQYF
v_gene: TRBV2

CDR3aa: CASSLDPHPSEQYF
v_gene: TRBV7-9

CDR3aa: CASSEGDRESVGYTF
v_gene: TRBV2

CDR3aa: CASSPRDLTGELFF
v_gene: TRBV9

CDR3aa: CASSQDAGLPSYNEQFF
v_gene: TRBV4-1

CDR3aa: CASSLGRGGAARETQYF
v_gene: TRBV11-3

CDR3aa: CASSYTAGPSTEAFF
v_gene: TRBV6-6

CDR3aa: CASSSRPQGNTEAFF
v_gene: TRBV5-1

CDR3aa: CASTGQGVSYNEQFF
v_gene: TRBV2

CDR3aa: CASGFGQIGSPLHF
v_gene: TRBV12-5

CDR3aa: CASSAPGDNGEKLFF
v_gene: TRBV25-1

CDR3aa: CASSKGLSLTYEQYF
v_gene: TRBV19

CDR3aa: CASSPGQGDFAGNTIYF
v_gene: TRBV4-1

CDR3aa: CAWTAHTEAFF
v_gene: TRBV30

CDR3aa: CASRAGTGSYEQYF
v_gene: TRBV21-1

CDR3aa: CASAALAKNIQYF
v_gene: TRBV2